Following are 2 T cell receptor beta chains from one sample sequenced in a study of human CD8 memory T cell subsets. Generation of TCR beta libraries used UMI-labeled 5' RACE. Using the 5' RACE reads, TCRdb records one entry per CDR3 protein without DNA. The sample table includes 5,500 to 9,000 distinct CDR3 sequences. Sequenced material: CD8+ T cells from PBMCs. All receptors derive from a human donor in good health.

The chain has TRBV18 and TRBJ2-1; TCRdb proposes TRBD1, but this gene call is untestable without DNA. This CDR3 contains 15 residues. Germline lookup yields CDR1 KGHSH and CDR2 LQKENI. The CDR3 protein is CASSPGTASFNEQFF. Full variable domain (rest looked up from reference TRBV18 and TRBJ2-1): NAGVMQNPRHLVRRRGQEARLRCSPMKGHSHVYWYRQLPEEGLKFMVYLQKENIIDESGMPKERFSAEFPKEGPSILRIQQVVRGDSAAYFCASSPGTASFNEQFFGPGTRLTVL.

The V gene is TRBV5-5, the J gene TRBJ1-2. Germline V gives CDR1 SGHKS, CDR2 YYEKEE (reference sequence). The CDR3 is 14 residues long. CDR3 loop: CASSLGHNLYGYTF.